A selection of T cell receptor beta chains follows, all from one sample in a study of T-cell memory formation after mild COVID-19. In TCRdb, the 5' RACE reads were re-called with MiXCR into one record per CDR3 protein. The table has 300,000 to 350,000 distinct CDR3 sequences, 15% to 20% seen once; the top ten hold around 21%. The specimen was PBMCs or a T cell subset sorted from them (not recorded which). The receptors come from a man aged 18 to 29 who had mild COVID-19 (a few samples of this study predate the infection). Cell type and time point are not known. CDR3s include the opening cysteine and the closing phenylalanine or tryptophan. Fields, in order: V gene, J gene, D gene, clone size, CDR3 protein, CDR3 DNA. D genes are given only for firm matches. Clone size is shown for a subset of rows, as once, few, many or a class of expanded clone.

>TRBV30|TRBJ1-2|TRBD1|.
CAWSLGTGNTYGYTF
TGTGCCTGGAGCCTCGGGACAGGGAACACCTATGGCTACACCTTC
>TRBV6-6|TRBJ2-2|.|few
CASRRRQGSIGELFF
TGTGCCAGTCGGAGGAGGCAGGGATCCATCGGGGAGCTGTTTTTT
>TRBV4-3|TRBJ2-7|.|few
CASSQDRYEQYF
TGCGCCAGCAGCCAAGACAGGTACGAGCAGTACTTC
>TRBV7-6|TRBJ2-1|.|many
CASSLATGILNEQFF
TGTGCCAGCAGCTTAGCGACGGGGATCCTCAATGAGCAGTTCTTC
>TRBV4-3|TRBJ2-3|.|.
CASSQDPAGRSTDTQYF
TGCGCCAGCAGCCAAGATCCCGCCGGGAGATCCACAGATACGCAGTATTTT
>TRBV11-2|TRBJ2-5|TRBD1|few
CASSRGPRETQYF
TGTGCCAGCAGTAGGGGGCCTAGAGAGACCCAGTACTTC
>TRBV12-3/TRBV12-4|TRBJ2-6|.|few
CASSLHGKGLLWRANVLTF
TGTGCCAGCAGTTTACACGGGAAGGGGCTCTTATGGAGGGCCAACGTCCTGACTTTC
>TRBV9|TRBJ2-6|.|.
CASSVYRLSGANVLTF
TGTGCCAGCAGCGTATATAGGCTCTCTGGGGCCAACGTCCTGACTTTC
>TRBV6-5|TRBJ2-2|.|once
CATRKEYGTGELLF
TGTGCCACCCGCAAGGAGTATGGAACCGGGGAGCTGCTTTTT
>TRBV12-3/TRBV12-4|TRBJ1-1|.|few
CASRNMNTEAFF
TGTGCCAGCAGGAACATGAACACTGAAGCTTTCTTT
>TRBV11-2|TRBJ2-2|.|few
CATHSRGDGELFF
TGTGCCACCCATTCCCGGGGAGACGGGGAGCTGTTTTTT
>TRBV7-2|TRBJ2-3|TRBD2|many
CASSPSGGAVRTDTQYF
TGTGCCAGCAGCCCTAGCGGGGGGGCCGTCAGGACAGATACGCAGTATTTT
>TRBV19|TRBJ1-2|TRBD1|.
CASRGTGEIYGYTF
TGTGCCAGTCGAGGGACAGGGGAAATTTATGGCTACACCTTC
>TRBV28|TRBJ1-5|.|.
CASSAMDQPQHF
TGTGCCAGCAGTGCCATGGATCAGCCCCAGCATTTT
>TRBV7-9|TRBJ2-5|.|few
CASTPRERETQYF
TGTGCCAGCACCCCTCGGGAGAGAGAGACCCAGTACTTC
>TRBV5-1|TRBJ1-2|.|few
CASSFRGDEDYGYTF
TGCGCCAGCAGCTTTCGAGGGGATGAGGACTATGGCTACACCTTC
>TRBV19|TRBJ2-3|.|few
CASSRLGASTDTQYF
TGTGCCAGTAGTCGTCTGGGGGCAAGCACAGATACGCAGTATTTT
>TRBV29-1|TRBJ1-2|TRBD1|.
CSVSGTGVYGYTF
TGCAGCGTTTCCGGGACAGGGGTCTATGGCTACACCTTC
>TRBV20-1|TRBJ2-3|.|few
CSLASDTDTQYF
TGCAGTTTGGCCAGTGACACAGATACGCAGTATTTT
>TRBV19|TRBJ1-2|.|once
CATTPDRIYGYTF
TGTGCCACCACCCCCGACAGGATCTATGGCTACACCTTC
>TRBV7-9|TRBJ1-1|.|few
CVSSWGWGMNTEAFF
TGTGTCAGCAGCTGGGGTTGGGGCATGAACACTGAAGCTTTCTTT
>TRBV29-1|TRBJ2-2|.|.
CSVAGGEGAGKTGELFF
TGCAGCGTGGCCGGCGGGGAAGGGGCCGGGAAGACCGGGGAGCTGTTTTTT
>TRBV4-3|TRBJ2-1|.|.
CASSQERAGYNEQFF
TGCGCCAGCAGCCAAGAGCGGGCTGGATACAATGAGCAGTTCTTC
>TRBV11-2|TRBJ2-4|.|.
CASSAGRDVQYF
TGTGCCAGCAGCGCAGGTCGGGACGTGCAATACTTC
>TRBV4-3|TRBJ2-7|.|few
CASSQSTGPYEQYF
TGCGCCAGCAGCCAATCGACAGGACCCTACGAGCAGTACTTC
>TRBV4-2|TRBJ2-4|.|few
CASSLDGQPKNIQYF
TGTGCCAGCAGCCTCGATGGACAGCCAAAAAACATTCAGTACTTC
>TRBV12-3/TRBV12-4|TRBJ1-2|.|few
CASSLLWEGPYGYTF
TGTGCCAGCAGTTTACTCTGGGAGGGACCCTATGGCTACACCTTC
>TRBV7-9|TRBJ2-1|.|few
CASSVQGRDEQFF
TGTGCCAGCAGCGTTCAGGGTAGGGATGAGCAGTTCTTC
>TRBV4-3|TRBJ1-1|.|.
CASSQGIRVNTEAFF
TGCGCCAGCAGCCAAGGGATCAGAGTGAACACTGAAGCTTTCTTT
>TRBV12-3/TRBV12-4|TRBJ2-5|TRBD2|few
CASVTGGAQETQYF
TGTGCCAGCGTGACGGGGGGTGCTCAAGAGACCCAGTACTTC
>TRBV7-9|TRBJ2-3|.|.
CASSLAARGLALDTQYF
TGTGCCAGCAGCTTAGCGGCTCGTGGGCTAGCCCTAGATACGCAGTATTTT
>TRBV28|TRBJ2-5|.|once
CASSSAGRVQETQYF
TGTGCCAGCAGTTCCGCGGGCAGGGTTCAAGAGACCCAGTACTTC
>TRBV7-2|TRBJ1-5|.|few
CASSLILRGQPQHF
TGTGCCAGCAGCTTAATCTTGCGGGGGCAGCCCCAGCATTTT
>TRBV11-1|TRBJ2-1|TRBD2|few
CASRSPGLAGVSSYNEQFF
TGTGCCAGCAGGTCGCCGGGACTAGCGGGGGTTAGCTCCTACAATGAGCAGTTCTTC
>TRBV18|TRBJ1-2|.|few
CASSPAEEYGYTF
TGTGCCAGCTCACCCGCTGAGGAGTATGGCTACACCTTC
>TRBV18|TRBJ2-3|.|.
CASSPPGQSSGDTQYF
TGTGCCAGCTCACCCCCGGGACAATCGTCAGGGGATACGCAGTATTTT
>TRBV3-1|TRBJ2-3|.|.
CASSRFNRVNF
TGTGCCAGCAGCCGATTTAACAGGGTGAATTTT
>TRBV4-1|TRBJ1-5|.|.
CASSQAVENNQPQHF
TGCGCCAGCAGCCAAGCTGTGGAAAACAATCAGCCCCAGCATTTT
>TRBV6-1|TRBJ1-2|TRBD1|.
CASSEGQGFYGYTF
TGTGCCAGCAGTGAGGGACAGGGCTTCTATGGCTACACCTTC
>TRBV4-1|TRBJ1-5|.|.
CASSQDPTPNQPQHF
TGCGCCAGCAGCCAAGACCCGACTCCAAATCAGCCCCAGCATTTT
>TRBV7-9|TRBJ1-2|.|few
CASSLGLGGRGDGYTF
TGTGCCAGCAGCTTAGGGCTCGGTGGGAGAGGTGACGGCTACACCTTC
>TRBV5-1|TRBJ2-1|TRBD2|.
CASGTSGGAYEQFF
TGCGCCAGCGGCACTAGCGGGGGGGCCTATGAGCAGTTCTTC
>TRBV7-9|TRBJ1-1|TRBD1|.
CASSLVRGVTEAFF
TGTGCCAGCAGCTTGGTCAGGGGGGTCACTGAAGCTTTCTTT
>TRBV5-6|TRBJ2-6|TRBD1|few
CASSTRTGGRPGANVLTF
TGTGCCAGCAGCACGCGGACAGGGGGCAGACCTGGGGCCAACGTCCTGACTTTC
>TRBV4-3|TRBJ2-3|TRBD2|.
CASSQEEGLAGAPGDTQYF
TGCGCCAGCAGCCAAGAAGAGGGACTAGCGGGGGCCCCGGGAGATACGCAGTATTTT
>TRBV7-9|TRBJ2-7|.|many
CASSLAGPSSYEQYF
TGTGCCAGCAGCTTAGCAGGGCCCTCCTCCTACGAGCAGTACTTC
>TRBV7-8|TRBJ1-5|TRBD1|.
CASSPSRDRINQPQHF
TGTGCCAGCAGCCCCAGCCGGGACAGGATAAATCAGCCCCAGCATTTT
>TRBV5-6|TRBJ1-2|TRBD1|.
CASSYTGGTYGYTF
TGTGCCAGCAGCTACACAGGGGGCACCTATGGCTACACCTTC
>TRBV6-6|TRBJ2-5|.|few
CASSYSSLRGETQYF
TGTGCCAGCAGTTACTCGTCACTACGCGGGGAGACCCAGTACTTC
>TRBV5-4|TRBJ1-1|.|.
CASSLGLRDPEKAFF
TGTGCCAGCAGCTTGGGACTTAGGGACCCCGAAAAAGCTTTCTTT
>TRBV19|TRBJ1-2|.|.
CASSRTGTEGYTF
TGTGCCAGTAGTAGAACAGGGACGGAGGGCTACACCTTC
>TRBV20-1|TRBJ2-5|TRBD1|.
CSASTGGETQYF
TGCAGTGCTAGTACAGGGGGTGAGACCCAGTACTTC
>TRBV19|TRBJ2-6|.|.
CAQTTVRLLSGANVLTF
TGTGCTCAAACGACAGTCAGGTTGCTCTCTGGGGCCAACGTCCTGACTTTC